Described below is a single T cell receptor (beta chain) sequence and its context. This record comes from a study of blood T cell repertoires in COVID-19. Study details: Sites in the United States, Italy and Spain provided acute and convalescent COVID-19 samples. In each case, the material was cDNA or gDNA derived from T cells, B-cell-depleted T cells, or PBMCs.

Per the original methods: Quantification of nucleated cells was approximated via reference gene primer amplification. This table comes from immunoSEQ multiplex PCR, and its TCRdb copy is limited to in-frame clones, with some not included. The V and J calls and clone size come from that table; D and trimming were worked out from the DNA. The repertoire consists of some 97,000 clones, with almost 80% occurring once and the leading ten covering around 29%. V shed 5 bases and J 1 base; nucleotides not matched to a gene: 6. CDR3 length: 15 amino acids. Germline V gene sequence: CDR1 SGHKS, CDR2 YYEKEE (reference sequence).

Sequenced: peripheral blood. The sequence derives from a man aged 65 to 79 with active or convalescent COVID-19. The rearrangement links TRBV5-5 to TRBJ2-5; 9 bases match TRBD2. This CDR3 reads CASSLLAGPQETQYF. CDR3 DNA: TGTGCCAGCAGTCTTCTAGCGGGACCCCAAGAGACCCAGTACTTC. The whole variable domain, filled in from reference TRBV5-5 and TRBJ2-5, reads DAGVTQSPTHLIKTRGQQVTLRCSPISGHKSVSWYQQVLGQGPQFIFQYYEKEERGRGNFPDRFSARQFPNYSSELNVNALLLGDSALYLCASSLLAGPQETQYFGPGTRLLVL.